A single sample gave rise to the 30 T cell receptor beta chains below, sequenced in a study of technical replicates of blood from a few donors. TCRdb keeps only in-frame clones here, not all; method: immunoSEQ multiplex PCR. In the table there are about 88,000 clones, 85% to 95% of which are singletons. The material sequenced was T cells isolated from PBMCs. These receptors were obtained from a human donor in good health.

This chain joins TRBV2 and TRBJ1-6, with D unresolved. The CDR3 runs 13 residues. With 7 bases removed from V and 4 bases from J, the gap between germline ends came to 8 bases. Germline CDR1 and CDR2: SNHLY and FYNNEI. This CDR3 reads CASKPSYNSPLHF. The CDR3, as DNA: TGTGCCAGCAAGCCCTCTTATAATTCACCCCTCCACTTT.

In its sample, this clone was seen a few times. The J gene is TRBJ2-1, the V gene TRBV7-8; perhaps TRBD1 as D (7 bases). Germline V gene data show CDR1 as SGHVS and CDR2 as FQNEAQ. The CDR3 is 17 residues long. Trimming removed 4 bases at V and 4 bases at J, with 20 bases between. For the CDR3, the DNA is TGTGCCAGCAGCTGGGCGGAGGGGGGACAGCCTTACAATGAGCAGTTCTTC. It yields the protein CASSWAEGGQPYNEQFF.

CDR3 bases: TGTGCCAGCAACTCGGGACAGGGTGAGTCACCCCTCCACTTT. Translation gives CASNSGQGESPLHF. This chain uses TRBV9 with TRBJ1-6; 9 nucleotides agree with TRBD1. The CDR3 has 14 amino acids. Unmatched junction bases numbered 8, after V lost 6 bases and J lost 10 bases. Germline V gene data show CDR1 as SGDLS and CDR2 as YYNGEE.

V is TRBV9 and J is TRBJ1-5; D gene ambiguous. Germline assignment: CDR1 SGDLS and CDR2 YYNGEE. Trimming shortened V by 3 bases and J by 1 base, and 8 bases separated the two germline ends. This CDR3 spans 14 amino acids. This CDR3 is CASSGRDSNQPQHF. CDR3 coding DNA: TGTGCCAGCAGCGGGAGAGACAGCAATCAGCCCCAGCATTTT.

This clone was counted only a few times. CDR3: CASSNHRWTEAFF. In DNA form, the CDR3 reads TGTGCCAGCAGTAACCACAGGTGGACTGAAGCTTTCTTT. This rearrangement joins TRBV6-5 to TRBJ1-1, with D maybe TRBD1 (5 bases). This CDR3 region has 13 residues. Germline V gene data show CDR1 as MNHEY and CDR2 as SVGAGI. V was clipped by 5 bases and J by 5 bases, with 12 bases between them.

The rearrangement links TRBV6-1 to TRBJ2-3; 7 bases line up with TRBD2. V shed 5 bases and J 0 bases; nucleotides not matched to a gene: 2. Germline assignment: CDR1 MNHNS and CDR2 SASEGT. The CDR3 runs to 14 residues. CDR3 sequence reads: CASSTGGSTDTQYF. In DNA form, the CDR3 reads TGTGCCAGCAGTACGGGGGGTAGCACAGATACGCAGTATTTT.

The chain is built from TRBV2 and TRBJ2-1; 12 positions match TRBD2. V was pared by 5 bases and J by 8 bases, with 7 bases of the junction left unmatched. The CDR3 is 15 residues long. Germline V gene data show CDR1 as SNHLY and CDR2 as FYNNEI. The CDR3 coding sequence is TGTGCCAGCAGTATGACTAGCGGGAGAGTAGATGAGCAGTTCTTC. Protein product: CASSMTSGRVDEQFF.

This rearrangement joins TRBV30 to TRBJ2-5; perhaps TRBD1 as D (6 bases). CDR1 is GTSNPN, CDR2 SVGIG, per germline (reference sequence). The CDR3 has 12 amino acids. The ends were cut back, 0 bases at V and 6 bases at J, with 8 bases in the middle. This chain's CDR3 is CAWSVTGQTQYF. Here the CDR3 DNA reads TGTGCCTGGAGTGTCACAGGGCAGACCCAGTACTTC. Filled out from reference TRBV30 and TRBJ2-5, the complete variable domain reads SQTIHQWPATLVQPVGSPLSLECTVEGTSNPNLYWYRQAAGRGLQLLFYSVGIGQISSEVPQNLSASRPQDRQFILSSKKLLLSDSGFYLCAWSVTGQTQYFGPGTRLLVL.

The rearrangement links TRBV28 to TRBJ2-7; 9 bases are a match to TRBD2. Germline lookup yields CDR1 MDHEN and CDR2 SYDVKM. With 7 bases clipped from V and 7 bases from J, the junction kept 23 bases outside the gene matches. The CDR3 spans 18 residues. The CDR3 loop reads CASTGGSVTAGGSGEQYF. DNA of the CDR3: TGTGCCAGCACGGGAGGGTCGGTCACAGCGGGAGGATCGGGGGAGCAGTACTTC.

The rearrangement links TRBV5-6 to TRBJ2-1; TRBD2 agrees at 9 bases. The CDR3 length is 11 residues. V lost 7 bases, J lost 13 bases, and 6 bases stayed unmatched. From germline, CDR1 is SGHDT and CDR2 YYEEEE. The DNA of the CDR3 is TGTGCCAGCGTCAGCGGGAGGACCCAGTTCTTC. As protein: CASVSGRTQFF. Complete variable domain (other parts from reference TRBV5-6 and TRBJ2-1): DAGVTQSPTHLIKTRGQQVTLRCSPKSGHDTVSWYQQALGQGPQFIFQYYEEEERQRGNFPDRFSGHQFPNYSSELNVNALLLGDSALYLCASVSGRTQFFGPGTRLTVL.

The CDR3 coding sequence is TGTGCCAGCAGCTATCCCTCTAGCGGGGGGTTGGAGCAGTACTTC. It specifies CASSYPSSGGLEQYF. The gene calls are TRBV11-3 and TRBJ2-7, with TRBD2 identical over 11 bases. CDR3 size: 15 residues. Germline V lookup: CDR1 SGHNT, CDR2 YENEEA. J was trimmed by 7 bases and V by 4 bases; bases with no gene match: 9.

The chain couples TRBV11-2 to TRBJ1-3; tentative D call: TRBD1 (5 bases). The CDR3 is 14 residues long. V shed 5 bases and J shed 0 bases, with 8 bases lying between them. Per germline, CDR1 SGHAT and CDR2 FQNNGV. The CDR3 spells CASSRRGSGNTIYF. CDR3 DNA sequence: TGTGCCAGCAGCAGAAGGGGCTCTGGAAACACCATATATTTT. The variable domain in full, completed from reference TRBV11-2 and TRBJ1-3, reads EAGVAQSPRYKIIEKRQSVAFWCNPISGHATLYWYQQILGQGPKLLIQFQNNGVVDDSQLPKDRFSAERLKGVDSTLKIQPAKLEDSAVYLCASSRRGSGNTIYFGEGSWLTVV.

CDR3 DNA: TGCAGCGTTGAAAATCAGTATGGCACTGAAGCTTTCTTT. Residues: CSVENQYGTEAFF. The J gene is TRBJ1-1, the V gene TRBV29-1; D is unclear. Germline V gives CDR1 SQVTM, CDR2 ANQGSEA. There are 13 residues in the CDR3. Trimming took 2 bases from V and 4 from J, leaving 11 bases between them.

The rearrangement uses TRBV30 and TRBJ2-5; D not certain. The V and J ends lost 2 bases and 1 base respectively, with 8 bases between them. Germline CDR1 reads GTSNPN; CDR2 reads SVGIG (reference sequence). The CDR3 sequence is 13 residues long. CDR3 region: CAWSFTAQETQYF. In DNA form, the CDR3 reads TGTGCCTGGAGTTTTACAGCCCAAGAGACCCAGTACTTC.

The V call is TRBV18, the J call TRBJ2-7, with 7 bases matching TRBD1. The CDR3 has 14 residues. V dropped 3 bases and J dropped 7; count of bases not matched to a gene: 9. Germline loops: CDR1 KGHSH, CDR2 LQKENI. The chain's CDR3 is CASSPRDSSWEQYF. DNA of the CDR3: TGTGCCAGCTCACCCCGGGACAGCTCGTGGGAGCAGTACTTC. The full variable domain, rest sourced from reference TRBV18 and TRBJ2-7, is NAGVMQNPRHLVRRRGQEARLRCSPMKGHSHVYWYRQLPEEGLKFMVYLQKENIIDESGMPKERFSAEFPKEGPSILRIQQVVRGDSAAYFCASSPRDSSWEQYFGPGTRLTVT.

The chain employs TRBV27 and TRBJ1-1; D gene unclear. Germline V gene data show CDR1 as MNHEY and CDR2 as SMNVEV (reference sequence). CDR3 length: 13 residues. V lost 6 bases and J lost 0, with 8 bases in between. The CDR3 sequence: CASRSDMNTEAFF. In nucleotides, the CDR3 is TGTGCCAGCAGATCCGACATGAACACTGAAGCTTTCTTT.

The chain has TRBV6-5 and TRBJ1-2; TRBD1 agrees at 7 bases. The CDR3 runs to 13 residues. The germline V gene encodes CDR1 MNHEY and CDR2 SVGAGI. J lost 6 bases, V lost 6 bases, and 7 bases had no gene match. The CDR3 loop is CASSRGTVNGYTF. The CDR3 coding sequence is TGTGCCAGCAGCCGAGGGACAGTCAATGGCTACACCTTC.

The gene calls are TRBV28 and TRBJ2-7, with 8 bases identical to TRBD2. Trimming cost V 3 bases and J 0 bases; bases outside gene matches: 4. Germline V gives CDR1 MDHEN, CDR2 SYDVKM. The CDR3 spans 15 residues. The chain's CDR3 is CASSFGGRSSYEQYF. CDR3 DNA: TGTGCCAGCAGTTTTGGCGGGAGGAGCTCCTACGAGCAGTACTTC.

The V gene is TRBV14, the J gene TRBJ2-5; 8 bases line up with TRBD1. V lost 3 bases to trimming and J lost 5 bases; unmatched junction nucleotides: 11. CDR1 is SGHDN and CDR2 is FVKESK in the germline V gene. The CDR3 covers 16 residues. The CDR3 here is CASSHIRGQLGETQYF. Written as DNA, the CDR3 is TGTGCCAGCAGCCACATCAGGGGGCAACTAGGGGAGACCCAGTACTTC.

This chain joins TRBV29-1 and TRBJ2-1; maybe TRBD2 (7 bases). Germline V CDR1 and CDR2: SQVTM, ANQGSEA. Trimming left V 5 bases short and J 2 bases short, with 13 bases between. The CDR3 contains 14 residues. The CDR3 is CSVRTRQAYNEQFF. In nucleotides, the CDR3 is TGCAGCGTTAGGACTAGACAGGCCTACAATGAGCAGTTCTTC.

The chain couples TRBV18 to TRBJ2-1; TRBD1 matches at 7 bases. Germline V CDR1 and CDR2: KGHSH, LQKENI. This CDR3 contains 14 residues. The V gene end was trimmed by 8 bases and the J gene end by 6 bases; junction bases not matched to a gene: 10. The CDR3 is CASLPTGSGNEQFF. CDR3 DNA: TGTGCCAGCCTACCGACAGGGTCAGGCAATGAGCAGTTCTTC.

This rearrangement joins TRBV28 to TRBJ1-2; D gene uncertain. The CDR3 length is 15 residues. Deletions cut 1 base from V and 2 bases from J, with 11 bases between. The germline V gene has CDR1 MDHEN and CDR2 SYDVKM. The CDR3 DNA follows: TGTGCCAGCAGTTTATATCTTTCGGGGAACTATGGCTACACCTTC. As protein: CASSLYLSGNYGYTF.

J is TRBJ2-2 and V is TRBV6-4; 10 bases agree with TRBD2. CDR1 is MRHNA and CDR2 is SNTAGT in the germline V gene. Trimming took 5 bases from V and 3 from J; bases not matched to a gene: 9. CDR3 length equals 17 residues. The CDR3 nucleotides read TGTGCCAGCAGTTTGCTAGCGGGAGAATCCGACACCGGGGAGCTGTTTTTT. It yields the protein CASSLLAGESDTGELFF.

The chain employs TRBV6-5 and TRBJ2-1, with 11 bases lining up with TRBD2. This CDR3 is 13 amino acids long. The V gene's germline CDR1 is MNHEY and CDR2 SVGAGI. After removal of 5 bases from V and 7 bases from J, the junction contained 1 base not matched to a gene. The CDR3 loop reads CASSVAGGNEQFF. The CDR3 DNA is TGTGCCAGCAGTGTAGCGGGAGGGAATGAGCAGTTCTTC.

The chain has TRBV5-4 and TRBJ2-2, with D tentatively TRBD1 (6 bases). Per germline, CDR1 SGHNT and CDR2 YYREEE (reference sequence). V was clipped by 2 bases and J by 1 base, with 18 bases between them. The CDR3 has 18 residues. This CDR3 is CASSFRDLHRENTGELFF. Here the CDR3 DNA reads TGTGCCAGCAGCTTCCGAGACCTGCACAGGGAGAACACCGGGGAGCTGTTTTTT.

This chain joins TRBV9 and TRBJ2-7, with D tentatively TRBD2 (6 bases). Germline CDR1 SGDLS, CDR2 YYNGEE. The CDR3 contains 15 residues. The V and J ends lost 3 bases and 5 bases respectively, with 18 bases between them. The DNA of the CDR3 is TGTGCCAGCAGCGGGAGGCCCGGAGGGCACGACGAGCAGTACTTC. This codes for CASSGRPGGHDEQYF.

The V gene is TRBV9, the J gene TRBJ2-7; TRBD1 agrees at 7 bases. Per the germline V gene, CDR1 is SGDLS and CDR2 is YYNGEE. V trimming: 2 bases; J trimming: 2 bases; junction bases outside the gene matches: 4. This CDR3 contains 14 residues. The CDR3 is CASSVGQPPYEQYF. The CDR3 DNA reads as TGTGCCAGCAGCGTGGGACAGCCTCCCTACGAGCAGTACTTC.

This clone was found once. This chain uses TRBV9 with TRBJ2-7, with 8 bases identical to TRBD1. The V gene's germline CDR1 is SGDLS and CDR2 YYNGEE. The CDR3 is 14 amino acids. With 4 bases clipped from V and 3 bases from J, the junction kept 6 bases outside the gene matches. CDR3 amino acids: CASSPRGRIYEQYF. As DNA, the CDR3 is TGTGCCAGCAGCCCCAGGGGGCGAATCTACGAGCAGTACTTC.

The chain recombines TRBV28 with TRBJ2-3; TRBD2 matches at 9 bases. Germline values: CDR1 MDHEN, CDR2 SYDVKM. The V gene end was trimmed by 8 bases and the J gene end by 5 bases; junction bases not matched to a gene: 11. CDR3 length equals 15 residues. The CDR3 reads CASHSLQREVDTQYF. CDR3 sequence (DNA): TGTGCCAGCCATTCCCTTCAGCGGGAGGTAGATACGCAGTATTTT.

The CDR3 loop reads CASRQGGSGYTF. DNA for the CDR3: TGTGCCAGCAGGCAAGGGGGCTCTGGCTACACCTTC. The J gene is TRBJ1-2, the V gene TRBV6-5; TRBD1 agrees at 7 bases. Germline CDR1 and CDR2: MNHEY and SVGAGI. V shed 6 bases, J shed 7 bases, and the junction held 5 bases outside the gene matches. There are 12 residues in the CDR3.